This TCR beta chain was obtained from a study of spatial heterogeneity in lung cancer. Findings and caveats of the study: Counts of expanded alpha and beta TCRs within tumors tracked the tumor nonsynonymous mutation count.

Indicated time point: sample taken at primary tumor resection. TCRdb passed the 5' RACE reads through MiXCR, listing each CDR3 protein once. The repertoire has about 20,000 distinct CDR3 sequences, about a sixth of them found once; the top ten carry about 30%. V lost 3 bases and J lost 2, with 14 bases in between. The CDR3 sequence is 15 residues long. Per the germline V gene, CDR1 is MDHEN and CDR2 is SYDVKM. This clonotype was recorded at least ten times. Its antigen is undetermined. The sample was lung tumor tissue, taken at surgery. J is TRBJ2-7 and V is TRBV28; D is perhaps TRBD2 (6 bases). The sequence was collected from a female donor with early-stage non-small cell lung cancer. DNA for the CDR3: TGTGCCAGCAGTTTCCTCGGGACGGGGGCCTACGAGCAGTACTTC. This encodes CASSFLGTGAYEQYF.